This TCR beta chain was identified during a study of cytomegalovirus exposure and HLA in healthy donors (dated by TCRdb to 2016 to 2017). Notes on the research overall: In an earlier analysis of 550 to 750 of the donors, about 270 Gb of sequence data and about 110 million unique TCR beta sequences from about 179 million T cells were reported. Roughly 310 gigabases of sequencing data and tens of millions of unique TCR sequences were included in an early release covering about 600 HLA-typed donors. Of the roughly 400 genotyped donors, over 70% fell in the genetic ancestry cluster associated with self-reported Caucasian donors. The study aimed to test whether cataloging public T cell receptors could reveal signatures of past pathogen exposure. The study profiled the T cell repertoires of approximately 700 subjects by immunosequencing and related them to cytomegalovirus serostatus. In addition to the first cohort of roughly 700 subjects, a separate validation cohort of approximately 120 different subjects was used. To predict cytomegalovirus infection status, the study combined high-throughput TCR immunosequencing, statistical association of individual TCRs with disease status, and machine learning. In a later analysis, previously published TCR beta repertoires from 550 to 700 donors were re-analyzed and high-resolution HLA genotyping was added so that TCR occurrence patterns could be studied. Rather than drawing on any new phenotypic data, the later analysis identified candidate immune exposures from TCR beta sequences and the way those sequences occurred across donors. An earlier analysis of roughly 600 of the donors used high-throughput TCR beta sequencing to judge whether each TCR beta V gene segment behaved as functional or pseudogenic. Alongside the repertoire data, information on donor age, sex, ethnicity and CMV serostatus was compiled. A later genetic analysis took genome-wide SNP genotypes for about three fifths of the 666 donors and used that subset as a discovery cohort. All discovery cohort repertoires had been generated using a single sequencing platform. HLA typing covered class I and class II loci at four-digit resolution. The number of donors typed differed by locus, with roughly 629-640 for A, B, C, DRB1 and DQB1, over 500 for DQA1, over 600 for DPA1, and 472 for DPB1. Four or five DR-DQ haplotypes were handled as single units for association and clustering because linkage in the cohort was strong. Among around 400 genotyped donors of the cohort, an average of roughly 230,000 unique TCR beta nucleotide sequences was sequenced per donor, of which about 18% were non-productive. General conclusions and limits of the study: Most TCR sequences were seen in very few donors, while some public TCRs were found in many individuals. In a later analysis, most CMV-associated TCR beta chains were found to appear HLA-restricted, with HLA associations seemingly driven largely by CMV exposure. Cytomegalovirus status was reported to be diagnosed by the classifier with high specificity and sensitivity in both the original and validation cohorts. The authors suggested that the approach could potentially be generalized to other disease states and immunological phenotypes. A further reported finding was that TCR beta sequences accurately predicted the HLA-A and HLA-B alleles for most subjects in the first cohort. Roughly 15 rarely observed V segments, including chromosome 9 orphons, were excluded from the earlier analysis of about 610 of the donors because counts were too low. Because HLA typing was unavailable for some donors at each locus, only the typed subset was used in association tests. In the study, 150 to 200 TCR beta chains were listed as associated with cytomegalovirus. In an earlier analysis of 450 to 750 of the donors, most TCR beta V segments appeared in productive rearrangements about 90% or about 30% of the time, broadly matching IMGT annotations. Presence/absence analyses assumed roughly uniform sequencing depth across donors, an assumption that may not hold. Because the 87-base-pair reads could not distinguish some IMGT-functional V segments, including TRBV6-2 and TRBV6-3, those segments were excluded. A later genetic analysis reported fewer N-insertions in productive TCRs among donors in an Asian-associated ancestry cluster than the roughly 650-donor mean. A later analysis associated roughly 17,000 TCR beta sequences with specific HLA alleles at a false discovery rate of 0.05. Three of the identified cytomegalovirus-associated TCR beta chains were confirmed in vitro to be specific for cytomegalovirus antigens. Linkage disequilibrium might explain the correlated functional status among segregating V segments, but an unknown experimental factor could not be ruled out. In a later analysis, the rate of TCR association differed among HLA loci, with DRB1 alleles having the most associated TCRs and HLA-C alleles having the fewest. When HLA alleles, especially DR and DQ, strongly co-occurred, attributing TCR associations to individual alleles was difficult. In a later analysis, several top co-occurrence clusters were reported to appear linked to parvovirus B19, influenza, CMV and Epstein-Barr virus. Compared with equally common non-associated chains, HLA-associated TCR beta chains in a later analysis were more clonally expanded and had lower generation probabilities. The only immune exposure information available for the cohort was CMV serostatus. V-gene and J-gene trimming of TCR beta chains was associated with a missense DCLRE1C variant in a later genetic analysis, and the association was replicated in an independent cohort. A group of highly shared sequence variants was considered likely to be a technical artifact of the sequencing pipeline. Only TCR beta chains were sequenced in this cohort, and the absence of alpha or paired-chain data limited detectable features.

The germline ends are 19 bases apart after V is trimmed by 0 bases and J by 4 bases. Per the germline V gene (reference sequence), LNHNV is the CDR1 and YYDKDF is the CDR2. The CDR3 has 17 amino acids, counting the end cysteine and phenylalanine. Only the CDR3 region is kept as DNA, spanning 51 bases read in frame from base 1. This clone was found once. Its antigen has not been determined. Per-base quality was not reported, and no clone a single base away is much larger than it. The cohort comprised under 700 healthy bone marrow donors. All cohort members were sampled while nominally healthy, although unrecorded immune exposures were likely present. The donor was CMV seronegative and was included in the group of 352 seronegative cohort members. Every donor gave a peripheral blood sample, and the peripheral blood mononuclear cells from that sample were used for TCR beta sequencing. Genomic DNA was extracted from the blood cell samples with the Qiagen DNeasy Blood Extraction Kit.

The library relied on the immunoSEQ multiplex PCR assay. For the multiplex PCR, a mixture combining 60 forward primers for TCR Vbeta segments and 13 reverse primers for TCR Jbeta segments was used. Amplification of the CDR3 region of rearranged TCR beta genes was performed with a multiplex PCR assay on genomic DNA. The amplified TCR beta libraries were sequenced on the Illumina HiSeq System as 87-base-pair reads. As for the original processing: A later analysis counted tens of millions of unique TCR beta chains across the 670 or so repertoires, and roughly 10 million of these chains were shared by at least two donors. Raw reads were error-corrected and collapsed into unique sequences with a nearest-neighbor algorithm that merged closely related sequences to remove PCR and sequencing errors. V, D and J gene segments were assigned by aligning CDR3 sequences to IMGT reference sequences. For a sequence to be retained, a match of at least six nucleotides was required to both a V gene segment and a J gene segment. A rearrangement was called productive if the CDR3 had no stop codons and remained in frame with V and J, and every other rearrangement was called non-productive. CDR3 was defined by IMGT convention, running from the second conserved V-encoded cysteine to the conserved J-encoded phenylalanine. In an earlier analysis of roughly 580 of the donors, sequences lacking an unambiguous match to a single V gene segment were excluded. An earlier analysis of about 600 of the donors called V segments functional above 56.7% productive rearrangements and segregating when the between-donor standard deviation exceeded 5%. A statistical classification framework was built to diagnose cytomegalovirus status from the catalog of TCR beta chain sequences. In a later analysis, TCR nucleotide sequences were compared against IMGT/GENE-DB human TR gene sequences so that V and J genes could be assigned. A later analysis assigned CDR3 sequences and most-parsimonious VDJ recombination scenarios with the TCRdist pipeline. In a later analysis, each TCR beta chain was defined by its CDR3 amino acid sequence together with its V-gene family, and reads without a unique V-gene family were excluded. A later analysis removed 500 to 650 highly shared, low-generation-probability nucleotide sequences to deal with suspected cross-contamination and a sequencing artifact. In a later analysis, a clonal expansion index for each public chain was calculated from normalized within-repertoire ranks of inferred template counts. In a later analysis, generation probabilities were computed using a VDJ recombination model fitted to out-of-frame rearrangements, and the results were checked against IGoR. Hypergeometric tests were used in a later analysis to score TCR-TCR, TCR-HLA and TCR-CMV co-occurrence, with a repertoire-size bias correction applied to the TCR pairs. False discovery rates were estimated in a later analysis by permuting HLA or CMV assignments 20 times. In a later analysis, co-occurring TCRs were grouped using DBSCAN, and TCRdist sequence similarity was added for clustering within HLA-allele-positive subsets. Co-occurrence clustering excluded repertoires with fewer than 30,000 or more than 120,000 public chains, plus five with anomalous nucleotide sharing. The source is immuneACCESS, and TCRdb retained only in-frame sequences with V and J called. Part of the clones is not carried over; for the studies checked, unresolved V genes explain less than half of this, and the remainder is unexplained. The V and J calls and clone size were taken over from that table, and D and trimming were inferred from the DNA. The sample includes around 190,000 clones, with around 81% observed a single time. The top ten clonotypes cover approximately 5.1% of the sample.

The chain is encoded by TRBV15 joined to TRBJ2-7; the D region possibly corresponds to TRBD1 (6 bases align). This clonotype was obtained from a man in his forties in good health and CMV-seronegative. The sample consisted of PBMCs. The CDR3 reads CATSRDHTGYAQYEQYF. The DNA sequence reads TGTGCCACCAGCAGAGATCATACAGGGTATGCGCAATACGAGCAGTACTTC.